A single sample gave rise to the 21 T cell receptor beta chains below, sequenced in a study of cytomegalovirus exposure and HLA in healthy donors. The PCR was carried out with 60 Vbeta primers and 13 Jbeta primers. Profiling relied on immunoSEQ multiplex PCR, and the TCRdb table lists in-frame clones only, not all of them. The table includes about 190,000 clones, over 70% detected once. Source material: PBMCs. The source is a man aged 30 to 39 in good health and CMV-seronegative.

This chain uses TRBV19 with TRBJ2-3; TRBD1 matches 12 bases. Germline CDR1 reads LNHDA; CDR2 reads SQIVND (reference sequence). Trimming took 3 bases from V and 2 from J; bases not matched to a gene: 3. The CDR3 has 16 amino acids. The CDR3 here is CASSIGTGGFTDTQYF. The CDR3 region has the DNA TGTGCCAGTAGTATTGGGACAGGGGGCTTCACAGATACGCAGTATTTT. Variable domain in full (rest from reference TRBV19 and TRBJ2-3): DGGITQSPKYLFRKEGQNVTLSCEQNLNHDAMYWYRQDPGQGLRLIYYSQIVNDFQKGDIAEGYSVSREKKESFPLTVTSAQKNPTAFYLCASSIGTGGFTDTQYFGPGTRLTVL.

This CDR3 reads CASSLLAATYEQYF. The CDR3 DNA reads TGTGCCAGCAGCTTACTAGCGGCAACCTACGAGCAGTACTTC. This chain joins TRBV7-9 and TRBJ2-7, with 7 bases that match TRBD2. CDR3 size: 14 residues. Germline V gene sequence: CDR1 SEHNR, CDR2 FQNEAQ (reference sequence). The V segment lost 2 bases and the J segment 2 bases; nucleotides outside the gene matches: 3. Variable domain in full (rest from reference TRBV7-9 and TRBJ2-7): DTGVSQNPRHKITKRGQNVTFRCDPISEHNRLYWYRQTLGQGPEFLTYFQNEAQLEKSRLLSDRFSAERPKGSFSTLEIQRTEQGDSAMYLCASSLLAATYEQYFGPGTRLTVT.

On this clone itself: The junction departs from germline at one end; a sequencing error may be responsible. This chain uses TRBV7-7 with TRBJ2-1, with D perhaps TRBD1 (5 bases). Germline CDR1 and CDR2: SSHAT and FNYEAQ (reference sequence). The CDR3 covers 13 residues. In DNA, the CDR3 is TGTGCTAGCAGCTTCCCAGGGTTCTATGAGCAGTTCTTC. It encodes CASSFPGFYEQFF.

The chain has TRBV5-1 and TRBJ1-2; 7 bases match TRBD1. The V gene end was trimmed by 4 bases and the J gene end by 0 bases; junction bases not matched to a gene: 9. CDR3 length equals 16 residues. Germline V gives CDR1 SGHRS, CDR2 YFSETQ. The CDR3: CASSPGQRAANYGYTF. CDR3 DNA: TGCGCCAGCAGCCCGGGACAGAGGGCAGCTAACTATGGCTACACCTTC.

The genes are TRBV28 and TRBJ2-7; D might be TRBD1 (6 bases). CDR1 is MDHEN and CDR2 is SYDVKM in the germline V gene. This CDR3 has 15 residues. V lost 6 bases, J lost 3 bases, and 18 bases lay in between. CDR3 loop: CASSVLTGSLYEQYF. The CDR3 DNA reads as TGTGCCAGCAGCGTCTTGACAGGATCCCTCTACGAGCAGTACTTC.

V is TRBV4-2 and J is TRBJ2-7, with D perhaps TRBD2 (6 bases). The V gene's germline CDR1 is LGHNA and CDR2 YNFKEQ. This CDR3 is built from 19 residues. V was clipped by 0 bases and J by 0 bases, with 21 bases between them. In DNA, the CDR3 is TGTGCCAGCAGCCAAGAATCCCCCGGTACGGGGGATGGCTCCTACGAGCAGTACTTC. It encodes CASSQESPGTGDGSYEQYF.

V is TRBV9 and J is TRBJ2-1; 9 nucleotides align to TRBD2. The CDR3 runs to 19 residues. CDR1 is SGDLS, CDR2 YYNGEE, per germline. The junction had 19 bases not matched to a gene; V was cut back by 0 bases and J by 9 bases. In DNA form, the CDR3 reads TGTGCCAGCAGCGTAGTAGGGATGGAACTAGCGGGTGGGGGGGGTGAGCAGTTCTTC. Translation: CASSVVGMELAGGGGEQFF.

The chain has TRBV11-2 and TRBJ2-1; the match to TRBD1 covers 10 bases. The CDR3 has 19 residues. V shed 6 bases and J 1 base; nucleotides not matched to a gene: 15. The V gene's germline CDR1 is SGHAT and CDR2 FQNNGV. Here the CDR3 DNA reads TGTGCCAGCAGTAAGAAAACGGGACAGGGGAATCGGTCCTACAATGAGCAGTTCTTC. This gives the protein CASSKKTGQGNRSYNEQFF.

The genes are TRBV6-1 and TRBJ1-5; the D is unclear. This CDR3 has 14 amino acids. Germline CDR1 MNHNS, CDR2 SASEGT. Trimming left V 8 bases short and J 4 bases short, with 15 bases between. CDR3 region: CASLRFAGNQPQHF. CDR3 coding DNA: TGTGCCAGCCTCCGCTTCGCCGGGAATCAGCCCCAGCATTTT.

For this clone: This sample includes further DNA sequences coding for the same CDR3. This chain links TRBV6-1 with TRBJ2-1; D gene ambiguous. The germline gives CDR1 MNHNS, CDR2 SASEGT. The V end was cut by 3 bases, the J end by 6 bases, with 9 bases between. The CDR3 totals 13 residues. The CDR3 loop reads CASSDPSLNEQFF. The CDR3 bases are TGTGCCAGCAGTGATCCCTCACTCAATGAGCAGTTCTTC.

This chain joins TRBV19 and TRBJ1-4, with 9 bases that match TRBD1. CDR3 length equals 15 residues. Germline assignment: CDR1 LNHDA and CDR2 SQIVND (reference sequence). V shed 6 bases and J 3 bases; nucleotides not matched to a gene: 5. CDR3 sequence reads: CASRPRDRANEKLFF. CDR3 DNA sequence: TGTGCCAGTAGACCCCGGGACAGGGCTAATGAAAAACTGTTTTTT. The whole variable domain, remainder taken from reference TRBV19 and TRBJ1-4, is DGGITQSPKYLFRKEGQNVTLSCEQNLNHDAMYWYRQDPGQGLRLIYYSQIVNDFQKGDIAEGYSVSREKKESFPLTVTSAQKNPTAFYLCASRPRDRANEKLFFGSGTQLSVL.

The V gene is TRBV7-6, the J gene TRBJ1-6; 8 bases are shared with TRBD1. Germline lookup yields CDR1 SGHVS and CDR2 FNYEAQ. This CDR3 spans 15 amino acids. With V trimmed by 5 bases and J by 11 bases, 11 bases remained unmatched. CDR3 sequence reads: CASSQAGQGRPPLHF. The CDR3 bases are TGTGCCAGCAGCCAAGCCGGACAGGGACGTCCACCCCTCCACTTT.

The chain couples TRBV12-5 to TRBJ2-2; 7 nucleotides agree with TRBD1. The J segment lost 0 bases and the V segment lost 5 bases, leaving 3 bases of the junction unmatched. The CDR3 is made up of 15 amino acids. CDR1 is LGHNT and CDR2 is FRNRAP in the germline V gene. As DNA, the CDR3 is TGTGCTAGTGGTCCCCAGGGGGCGAACACCGGGGAGCTGTTTTTT. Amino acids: CASGPQGANTGELFF.

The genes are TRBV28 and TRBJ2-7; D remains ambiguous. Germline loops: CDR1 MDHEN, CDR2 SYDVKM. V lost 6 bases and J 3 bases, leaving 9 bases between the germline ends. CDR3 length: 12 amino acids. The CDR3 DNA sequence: TGTGCCAGCAGGGGCCCGTTCTACGAGCAGTACTTC. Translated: CASRGPFYEQYF. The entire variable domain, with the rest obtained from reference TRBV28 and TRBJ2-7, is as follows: DVKVTQSSRYLVKRTGEKVFLECVQDMDHENMFWYRQDPGLGLRLIYFSYDVKMKEKGDIPEGYSVSREKKERFSLILESASTNQTSMYLCASRGPFYEQYFGPGTRLTVT.

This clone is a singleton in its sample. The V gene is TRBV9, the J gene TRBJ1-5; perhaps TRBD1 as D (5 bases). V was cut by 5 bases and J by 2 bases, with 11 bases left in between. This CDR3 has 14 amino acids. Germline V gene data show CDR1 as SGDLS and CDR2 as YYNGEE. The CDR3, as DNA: TGTGCCAGCAGTCGGGGGGTGGGCAATCAGCCCCAGCATTTT. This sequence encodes CASSRGVGNQPQHF.

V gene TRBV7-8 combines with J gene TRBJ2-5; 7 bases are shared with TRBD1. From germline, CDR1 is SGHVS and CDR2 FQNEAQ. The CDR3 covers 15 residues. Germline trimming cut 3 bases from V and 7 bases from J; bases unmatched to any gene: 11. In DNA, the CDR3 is TGTGCCAGCAGCTTGGAACCGGCAGGGGGTCTGACCCAGTACTTC. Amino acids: CASSLEPAGGLTQYF.

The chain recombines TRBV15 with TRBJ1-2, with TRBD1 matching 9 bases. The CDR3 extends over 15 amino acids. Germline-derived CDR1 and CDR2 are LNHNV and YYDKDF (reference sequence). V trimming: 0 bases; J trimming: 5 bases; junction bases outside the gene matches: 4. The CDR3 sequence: CATSRDTGGLYGYTF. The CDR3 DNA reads TGTGCCACCAGCAGAGATACAGGGGGCTTGTATGGCTACACCTTC.

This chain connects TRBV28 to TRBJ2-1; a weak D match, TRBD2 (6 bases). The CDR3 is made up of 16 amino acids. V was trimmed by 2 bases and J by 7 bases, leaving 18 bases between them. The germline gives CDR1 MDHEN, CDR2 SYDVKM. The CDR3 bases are TGTGCCAGCAGTTTAAGTGGCGCGGGAAAGCGGAATGAGCAGTTCTTC. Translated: CASSLSGAGKRNEQFF.

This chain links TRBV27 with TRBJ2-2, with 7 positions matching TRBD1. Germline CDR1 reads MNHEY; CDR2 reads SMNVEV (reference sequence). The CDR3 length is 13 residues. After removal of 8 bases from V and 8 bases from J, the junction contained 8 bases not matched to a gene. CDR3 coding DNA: TGTGCCAGCCGACAGGGAGTGACGGGGGAGCTGTTTTTT. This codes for CASRQGVTGELFF.

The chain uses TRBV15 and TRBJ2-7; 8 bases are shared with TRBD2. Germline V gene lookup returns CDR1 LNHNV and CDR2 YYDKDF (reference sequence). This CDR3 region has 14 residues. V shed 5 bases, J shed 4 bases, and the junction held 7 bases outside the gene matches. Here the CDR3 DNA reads TGTGCCACCAGCGCTAAAGCGGGGGTATACGAGCAGTACTTC. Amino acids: CATSAKAGVYEQYF.

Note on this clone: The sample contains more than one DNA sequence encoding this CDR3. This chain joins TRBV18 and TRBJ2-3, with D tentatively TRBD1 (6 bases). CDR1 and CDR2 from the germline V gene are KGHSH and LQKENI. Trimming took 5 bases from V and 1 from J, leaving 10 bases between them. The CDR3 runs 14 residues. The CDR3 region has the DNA TGTGCCAGCTCAAGGGACACAGGCACAGATACGCAGTATTTT. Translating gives CASSRDTGTDTQYF.